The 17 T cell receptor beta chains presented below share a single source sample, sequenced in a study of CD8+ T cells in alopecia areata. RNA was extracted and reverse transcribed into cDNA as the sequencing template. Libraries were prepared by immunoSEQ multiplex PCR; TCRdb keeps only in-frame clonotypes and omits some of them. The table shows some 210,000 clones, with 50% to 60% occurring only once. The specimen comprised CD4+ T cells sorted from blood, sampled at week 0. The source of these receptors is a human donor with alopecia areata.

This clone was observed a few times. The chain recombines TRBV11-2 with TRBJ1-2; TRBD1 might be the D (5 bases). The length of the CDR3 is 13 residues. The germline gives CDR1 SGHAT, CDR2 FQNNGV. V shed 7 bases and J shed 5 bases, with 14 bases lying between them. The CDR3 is CASTLPGVYGYTF. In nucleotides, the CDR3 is TGTGCCAGCACCCTTCCGGGGGTTTATGGCTACACCTTC. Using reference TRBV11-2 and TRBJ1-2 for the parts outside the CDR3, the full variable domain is EAGVAQSPRYKIIEKRQSVAFWCNPISGHATLYWYQQILGQGPKLLIQFQNNGVVDDSQLPKDRFSAERLKGVDSTLKIQPAKLEDSAVYLCASTLPGVYGYTFGSGTRLTVV.

CDR3 loop: CASSTGPGQGLYEQYF. In DNA form, the CDR3 reads TGTGCCAGCAGTACAGGGCCGGGACAGGGGCTCTACGAGCAGTACTTC. V usage is TRBV11-2 and J usage is TRBJ2-7, with 10 positions matching TRBD1. After removal of 6 bases from V and 3 bases from J, the junction contained 11 bases not matched to a gene. Germline CDR1 reads SGHAT; CDR2 reads FQNNGV. CDR3 length: 16 residues.

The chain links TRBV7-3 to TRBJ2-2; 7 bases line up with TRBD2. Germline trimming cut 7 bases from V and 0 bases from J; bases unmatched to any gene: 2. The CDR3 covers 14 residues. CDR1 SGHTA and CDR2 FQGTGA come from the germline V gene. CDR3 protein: CASKSGANTGELFF. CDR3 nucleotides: TGTGCCAGCAAAAGCGGGGCGAACACCGGGGAGCTGTTTTTT.

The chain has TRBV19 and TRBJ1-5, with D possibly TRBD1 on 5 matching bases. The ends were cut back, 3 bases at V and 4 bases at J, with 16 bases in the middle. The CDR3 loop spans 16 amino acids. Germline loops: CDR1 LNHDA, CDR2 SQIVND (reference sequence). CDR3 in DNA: TGTGCCAGTAGTATTGACGGGACGAGGGAGAATCAGCCCCAGCATTTT. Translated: CASSIDGTRENQPQHF.

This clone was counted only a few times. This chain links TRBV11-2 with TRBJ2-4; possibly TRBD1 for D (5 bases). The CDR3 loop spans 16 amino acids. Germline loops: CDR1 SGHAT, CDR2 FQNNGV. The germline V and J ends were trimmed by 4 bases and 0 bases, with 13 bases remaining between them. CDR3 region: CASSSQATLAKNIQYF. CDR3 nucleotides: TGTGCCAGCAGCTCACAGGCCACACTAGCCAAAAACATTCAGTACTTC.

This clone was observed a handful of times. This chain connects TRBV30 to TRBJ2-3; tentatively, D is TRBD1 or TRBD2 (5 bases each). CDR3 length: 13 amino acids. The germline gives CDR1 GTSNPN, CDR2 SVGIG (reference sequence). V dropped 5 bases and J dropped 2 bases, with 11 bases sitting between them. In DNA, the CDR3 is TGTGCCTGGGGGGACCCGTTCACAGATACGCAGTATTTT. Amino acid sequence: CAWGDPFTDTQYF.

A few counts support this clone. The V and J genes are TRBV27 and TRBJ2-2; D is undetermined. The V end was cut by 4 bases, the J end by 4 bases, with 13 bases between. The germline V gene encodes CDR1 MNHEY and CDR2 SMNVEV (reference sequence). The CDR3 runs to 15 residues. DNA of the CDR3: TGTGCCAGCAGTTCCGCCGGTTTACCCACCGGGGAGCTGTTTTTT. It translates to CASSSAGLPTGELFF.

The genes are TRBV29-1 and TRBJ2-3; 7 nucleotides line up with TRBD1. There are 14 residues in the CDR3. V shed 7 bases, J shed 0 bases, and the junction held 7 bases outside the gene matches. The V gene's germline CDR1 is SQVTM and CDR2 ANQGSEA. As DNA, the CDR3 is TGCAGCGCAGAATCAGGGGGAAGCACAGATACGCAGTATTTT. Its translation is CSAESGGSTDTQYF.

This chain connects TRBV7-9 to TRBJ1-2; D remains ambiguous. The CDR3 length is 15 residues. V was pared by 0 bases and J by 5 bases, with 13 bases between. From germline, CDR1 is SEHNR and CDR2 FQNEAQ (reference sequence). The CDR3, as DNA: TGTGCCAGCAGCTTAGCTGGCGGACCCGGGTATGGCTACACCTTC. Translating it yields CASSLAGGPGYGYTF.

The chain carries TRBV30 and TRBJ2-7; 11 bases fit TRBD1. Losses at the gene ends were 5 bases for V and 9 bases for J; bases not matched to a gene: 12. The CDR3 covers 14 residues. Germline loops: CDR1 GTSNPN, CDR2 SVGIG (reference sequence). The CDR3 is CAWGTGTGGFGQYF. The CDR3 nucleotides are TGTGCCTGGGGTACCGGGACAGGGGGATTCGGGCAGTACTTC. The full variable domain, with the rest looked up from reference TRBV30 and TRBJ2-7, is SQTIHQWPATLVQPVGSPLSLECTVEGTSNPNLYWYRQAAGRGLQLLFYSVGIGQISSEVPQNLSASRPQDRQFILSSKKLLLSDSGFYLCAWGTGTGGFGQYFGPGTRLTVT.

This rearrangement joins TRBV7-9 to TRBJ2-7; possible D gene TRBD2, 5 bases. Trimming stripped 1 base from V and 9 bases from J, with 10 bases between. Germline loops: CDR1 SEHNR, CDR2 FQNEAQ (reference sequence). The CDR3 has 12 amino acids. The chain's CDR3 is CASSLEEEVQYF. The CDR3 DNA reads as TGTGCCAGCAGCTTAGAAGAGGAGGTGCAGTACTTC.

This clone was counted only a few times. The CDR3 is CSVERLEGTQQYF. The CDR3 nucleotides are TGCAGCGTCGAACGCCTAGAGGGGACTCAGCAGTACTTC. The chain employs TRBV29-1 and TRBJ2-7; weak D call: TRBD2 (6 bases). V lost 6 bases and J 8 bases, leaving 20 bases between the germline ends. This CDR3 has 13 residues. Germline CDR1 SQVTM, CDR2 ANQGSEA.

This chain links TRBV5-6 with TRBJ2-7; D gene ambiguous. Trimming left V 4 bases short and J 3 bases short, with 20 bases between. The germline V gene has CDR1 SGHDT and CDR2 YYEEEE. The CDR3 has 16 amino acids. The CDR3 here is CASSPTDIPGYYEQYF. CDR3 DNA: TGTGCCAGCAGCCCTACCGATATCCCAGGCTACTACGAGCAGTACTTC.

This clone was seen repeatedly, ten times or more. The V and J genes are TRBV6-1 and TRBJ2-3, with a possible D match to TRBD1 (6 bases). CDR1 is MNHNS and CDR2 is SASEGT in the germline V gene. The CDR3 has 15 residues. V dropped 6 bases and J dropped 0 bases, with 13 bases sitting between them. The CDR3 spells CASRPRQASTDTQYF. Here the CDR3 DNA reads TGTGCCAGCAGACCGAGACAGGCTAGCACAGATACGCAGTATTTT.

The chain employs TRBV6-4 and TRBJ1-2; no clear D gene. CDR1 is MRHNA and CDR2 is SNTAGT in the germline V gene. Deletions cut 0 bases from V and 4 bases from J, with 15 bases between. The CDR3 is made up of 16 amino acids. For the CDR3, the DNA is TGTGCCAGCAGTGACTCGACCCGTGCGGGAAGCTATGGCTACACCTTC. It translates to CASSDSTRAGSYGYTF.

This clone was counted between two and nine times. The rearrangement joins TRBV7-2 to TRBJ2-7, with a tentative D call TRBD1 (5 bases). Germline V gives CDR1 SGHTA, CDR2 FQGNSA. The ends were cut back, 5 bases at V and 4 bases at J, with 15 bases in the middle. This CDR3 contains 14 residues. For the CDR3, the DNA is TGTGCCAGCAGCCTCAGCCAGGGTTTTTACGAGCAGTACTTC. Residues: CASSLSQGFYEQYF.

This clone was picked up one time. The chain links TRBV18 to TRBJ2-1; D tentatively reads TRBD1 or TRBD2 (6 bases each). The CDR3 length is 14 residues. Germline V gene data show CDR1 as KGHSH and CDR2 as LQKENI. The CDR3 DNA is TGTGCAACCAGTGGGGGGCCCTCCTACAATGAGCAGTTCTTC. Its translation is CATSGGPSYNEQFF.